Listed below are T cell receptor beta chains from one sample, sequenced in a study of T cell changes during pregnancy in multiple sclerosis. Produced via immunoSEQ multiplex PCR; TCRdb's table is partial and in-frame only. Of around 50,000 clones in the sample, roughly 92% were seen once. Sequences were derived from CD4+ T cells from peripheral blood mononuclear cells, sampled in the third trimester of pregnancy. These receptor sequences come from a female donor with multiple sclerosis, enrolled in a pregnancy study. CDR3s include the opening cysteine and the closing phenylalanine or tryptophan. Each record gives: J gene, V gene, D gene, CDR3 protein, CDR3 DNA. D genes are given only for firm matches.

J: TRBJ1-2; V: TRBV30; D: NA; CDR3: CAWTFGGVGYTF; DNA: TGTGCCTGGACTTTTGGGGGGGTTGGCTACACCTTC
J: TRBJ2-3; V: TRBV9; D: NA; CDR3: CASSVLALQDTQYF; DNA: TGTGCCAGCAGCGTACTAGCCCTTCAGGATACGCAGTATTTT
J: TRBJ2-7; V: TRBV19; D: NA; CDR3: CASSPRQDYEQYF; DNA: TGTGCCAGTAGCCCGAGACAGGACTACGAGCAGTACTTC
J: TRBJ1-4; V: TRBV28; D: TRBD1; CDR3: CASSPQGPNEKLFF; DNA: TGTGCCAGCAGTCCACAGGGGCCTAATGAAAAACTGTTTTTT
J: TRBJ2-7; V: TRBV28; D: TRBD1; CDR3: CASSAGQGISGQYF; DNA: TGTGCCAGCAGTGCGGGACAGGGTATAAGCGGGCAGTACTTC
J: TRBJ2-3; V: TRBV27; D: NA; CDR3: CASSLSSLRTDTQYF; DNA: TGTGCCAGCAGTTTATCTAGCTTACGCACAGATACGCAGTATTTT
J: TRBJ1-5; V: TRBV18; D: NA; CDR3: CASSPVEGPQPQHF; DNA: TGTGCCAGCTCACCTGTGGAGGGTCCTCAGCCCCAGCATTTT
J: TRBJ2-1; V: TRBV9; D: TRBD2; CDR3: CASSVGGTSVNEQFF; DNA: TGTGCCAGCAGCGTGGGAGGGACTAGCGTTAATGAGCAGTTCTTC
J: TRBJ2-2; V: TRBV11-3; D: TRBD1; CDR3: CASRGQGDTGELFF; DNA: TGTGCCAGCAGGGGACAGGGCGACACCGGGGAGCTGTTTTTT
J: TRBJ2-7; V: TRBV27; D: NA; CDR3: CASSLLVGGTYEQYF; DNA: TGTGCCAGCAGTTTATTGGTCGGCGGGACCTACGAGCAGTACTTC